The present T cell receptor beta chain was sequenced within a study of shared clonotypes between healthy human individuals. As for this clone: Antigen specificity is unknown.

Germline CDR1 SGHVS, CDR2 FQNEAQ. The CDR3 runs to 17 residues. V shed 5 bases and J 6 bases; nucleotides not matched to a gene: 11. Produced via immunoSEQ multiplex PCR; TCRdb's table is partial and in-frame only. This sample has about 580,000 clones, with 95% to 98% found just once. Study outcomes and limitations: Few donors restricted represented genetic and exposure-history diversity.

Selected positively for CCR7 and CD45RO-negative, naive CD8 cells excluded terminally differentiated effector memory CD45RA+ cells. The clonotype was recovered from a man between 25 and 39 years old in good health. V gene TRBV7-8 combines with J gene TRBJ2-2, with 11 bases matching TRBD2. Sequenced input: naive CD8+ T cells sorted from blood. The CDR3 protein is CASSPSLLAGEAGELFF. CDR3 DNA: TGTGCCAGCAGCCCATCTTTACTAGCGGGAGAGGCCGGGGAGCTGTTTTTT.